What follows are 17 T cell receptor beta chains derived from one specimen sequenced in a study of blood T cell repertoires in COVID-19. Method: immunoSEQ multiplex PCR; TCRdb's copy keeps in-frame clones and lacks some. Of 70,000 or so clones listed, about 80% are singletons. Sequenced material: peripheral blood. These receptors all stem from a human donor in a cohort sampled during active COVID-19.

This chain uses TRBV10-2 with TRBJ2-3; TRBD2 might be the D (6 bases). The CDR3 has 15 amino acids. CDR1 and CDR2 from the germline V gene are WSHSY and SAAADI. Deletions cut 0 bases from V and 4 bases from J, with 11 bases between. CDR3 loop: CASSESTSYPDTQYF. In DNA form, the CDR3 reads TGCGCCAGCAGTGAGTCTACTAGCTACCCAGATACGCAGTATTTT.

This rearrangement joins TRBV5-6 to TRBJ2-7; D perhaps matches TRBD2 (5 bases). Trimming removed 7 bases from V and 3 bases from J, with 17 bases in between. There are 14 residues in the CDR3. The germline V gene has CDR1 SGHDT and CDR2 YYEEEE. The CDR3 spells CASSDSGWDYEQYF. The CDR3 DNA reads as TGTGCCAGCTCGGACTCCGGGTGGGACTACGAGCAGTACTTC.

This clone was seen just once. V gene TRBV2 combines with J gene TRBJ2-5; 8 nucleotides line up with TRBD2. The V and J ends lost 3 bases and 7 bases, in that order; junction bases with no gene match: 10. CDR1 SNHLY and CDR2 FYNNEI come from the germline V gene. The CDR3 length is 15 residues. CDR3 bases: TGTGCCAGCAGTGACGACCTAGCGGGCTCCCCGACCCAGTACTTC. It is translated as CASSDDLAGSPTQYF.

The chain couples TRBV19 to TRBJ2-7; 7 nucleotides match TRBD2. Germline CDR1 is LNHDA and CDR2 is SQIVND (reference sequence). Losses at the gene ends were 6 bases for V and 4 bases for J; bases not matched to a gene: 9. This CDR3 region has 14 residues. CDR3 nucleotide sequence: TGTGCCAGTAGCATTGGGGGGAGGGGATACGAGCAGTACTTC. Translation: CASSIGGRGYEQYF.

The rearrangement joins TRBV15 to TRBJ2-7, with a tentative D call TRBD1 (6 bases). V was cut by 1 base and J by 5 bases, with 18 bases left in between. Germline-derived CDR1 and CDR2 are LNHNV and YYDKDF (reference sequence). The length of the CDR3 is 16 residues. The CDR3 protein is CATSRGSPTGLNEQYF. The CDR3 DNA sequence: TGTGCCACCAGCAGAGGGAGCCCCACAGGGCTCAACGAGCAGTACTTC.

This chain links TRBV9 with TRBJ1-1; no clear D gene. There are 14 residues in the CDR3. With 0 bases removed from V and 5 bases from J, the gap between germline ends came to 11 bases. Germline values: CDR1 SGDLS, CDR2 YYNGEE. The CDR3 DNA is TGTGCCAGCAGCGTAGCGAGGGTACAGACTGAAGCTTTCTTT. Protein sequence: CASSVARVQTEAFF.

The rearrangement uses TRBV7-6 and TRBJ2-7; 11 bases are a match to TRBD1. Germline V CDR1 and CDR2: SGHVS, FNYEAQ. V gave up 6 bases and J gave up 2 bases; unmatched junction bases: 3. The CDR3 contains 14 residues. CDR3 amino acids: CASSRGQGAYEQYF. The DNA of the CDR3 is TGTGCCAGCAGTCGGGGACAGGGGGCCTACGAGCAGTACTTC.

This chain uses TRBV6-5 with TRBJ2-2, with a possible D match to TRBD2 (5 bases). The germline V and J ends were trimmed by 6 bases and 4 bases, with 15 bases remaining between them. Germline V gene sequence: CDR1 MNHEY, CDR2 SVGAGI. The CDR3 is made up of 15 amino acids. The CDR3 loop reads CASRLDPVVTGELFF. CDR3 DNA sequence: TGTGCCAGCAGACTAGACCCGGTTGTCACCGGGGAGCTGTTTTTT.

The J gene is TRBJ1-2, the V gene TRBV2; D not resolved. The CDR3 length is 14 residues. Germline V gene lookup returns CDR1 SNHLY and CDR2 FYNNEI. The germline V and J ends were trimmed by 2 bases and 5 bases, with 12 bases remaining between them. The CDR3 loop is CASSEQASGYGYTF. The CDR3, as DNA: TGTGCCAGCAGTGAACAGGCCTCAGGTTATGGCTACACCTTC.

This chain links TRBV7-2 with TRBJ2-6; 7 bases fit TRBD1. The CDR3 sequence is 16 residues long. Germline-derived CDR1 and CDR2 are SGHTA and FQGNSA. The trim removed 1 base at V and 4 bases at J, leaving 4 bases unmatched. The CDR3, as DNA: TGTGCCAGCAGCTTAGAGACAGGGTCCGGGGCCAACGTCCTGACTTTC. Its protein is CASSLETGSGANVLTF.

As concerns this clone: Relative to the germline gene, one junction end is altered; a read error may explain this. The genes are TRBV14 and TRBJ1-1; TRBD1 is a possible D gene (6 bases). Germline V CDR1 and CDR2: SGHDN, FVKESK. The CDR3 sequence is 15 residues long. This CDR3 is CASSKEQGWIAEAFF. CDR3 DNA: TGTGCCAGCAGCAAAGAGCAGGGGTGGATTGCTGAAGCTTTCTTT.

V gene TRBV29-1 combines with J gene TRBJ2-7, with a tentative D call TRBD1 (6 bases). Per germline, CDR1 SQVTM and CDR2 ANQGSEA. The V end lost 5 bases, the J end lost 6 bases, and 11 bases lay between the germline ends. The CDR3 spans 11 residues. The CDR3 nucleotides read TGCAGCGTTCATACAGGGCCCGAGCAGTACTTC. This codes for CSVHTGPEQYF.

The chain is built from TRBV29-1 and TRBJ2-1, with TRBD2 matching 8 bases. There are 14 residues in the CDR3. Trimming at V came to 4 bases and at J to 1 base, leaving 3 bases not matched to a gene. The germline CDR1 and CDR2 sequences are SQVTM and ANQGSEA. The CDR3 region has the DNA TGCAGCGTTGCACCTAGCGGGTCCTACAATGAGCAGTTCTTC. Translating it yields CSVAPSGSYNEQFF.

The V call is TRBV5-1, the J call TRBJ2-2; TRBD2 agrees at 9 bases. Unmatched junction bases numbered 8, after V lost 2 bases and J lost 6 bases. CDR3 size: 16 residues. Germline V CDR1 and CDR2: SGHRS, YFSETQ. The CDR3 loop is CASSLSGLAYSGELFF. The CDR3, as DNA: TGCGCCAGCAGCTTATCGGGACTAGCTTACTCCGGGGAGCTGTTTTTT.

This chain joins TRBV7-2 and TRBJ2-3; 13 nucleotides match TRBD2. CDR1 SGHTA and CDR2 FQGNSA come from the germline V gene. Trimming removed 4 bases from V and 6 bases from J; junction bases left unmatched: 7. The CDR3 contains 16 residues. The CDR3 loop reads CASSSLAGGGQDTQYF. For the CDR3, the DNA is TGTGCCAGCAGCTCACTAGCGGGAGGGGGGCAGGATACGCAGTATTTT.

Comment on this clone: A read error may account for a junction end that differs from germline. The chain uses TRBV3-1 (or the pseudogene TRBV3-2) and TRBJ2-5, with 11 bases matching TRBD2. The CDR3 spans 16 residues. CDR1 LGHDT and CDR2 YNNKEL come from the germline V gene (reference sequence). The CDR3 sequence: CASNQIAGGPEETQYF. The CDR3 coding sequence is TGTGCCAGCAACCAAATAGCGGGAGGGCCAGAGGAGACCCAGTACTTC.

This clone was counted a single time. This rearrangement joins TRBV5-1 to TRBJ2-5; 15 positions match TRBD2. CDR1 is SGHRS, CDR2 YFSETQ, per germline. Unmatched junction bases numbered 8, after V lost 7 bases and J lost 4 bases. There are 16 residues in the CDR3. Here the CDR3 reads CASAGLAGGAGETQYF. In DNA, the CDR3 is TGCGCCAGCGCCGGACTAGCGGGAGGGGCCGGAGAGACCCAGTACTTC.